This TCR beta chain is drawn from a study of long-term antiretroviral therapy in people with HIV. J lost 9 bases, V lost 1 base, and 5 bases had no gene match. The CDR3 loop spans 15 amino acids. The V gene's germline CDR1 is SEHNR and CDR2 FQNEAQ (reference sequence). Survey level was the resolution at which the v3.0 immunoSEQ assay ran. Data came from immunoSEQ multiplex PCR; TCRdb stores just in-frame clones and leaves some out. The table includes 30,000 to 40,000 clones, 80% to 90% detected once. The receptor was isolated from a man younger than 30 with HIV. The chain recombines TRBV7-9 with TRBJ2-1; 11 nucleotides line up with TRBD2. Sequencing was performed on unsorted PBMCs, taken 0.4 years before starting antiretroviral therapy. The CDR3 region has the DNA TGTGCCAGCAGCTTAGTTAGCGGGAGGGCGGGTGAGCAGTTCTTC. Translated, it gives CASSLVSGRAGEQFF. Drawing the rest from reference TRBV7-9 and TRBJ2-1, the complete variable domain is DTGVSQNPRHKITKRGQNVTFRCDPISEHNRLYWYRQTLGQGPEFLTYFQNEAQLEKSRLLSDRFSAERPKGSFSTLEIQRTEQGDSAMYLCASSLVSGRAGEQFFGPGTRLTVL.